This entry features one T cell receptor beta chain sequence. Clones were sequenced by immunoSEQ multiplex PCR, and TCRdb holds only the in-frame ones, with some missing. The sample lists over 70,000 clones, 85% to 90% occurring once. The sample belongs to a study of OX40 agonist ivuxolimab in advanced cancers. The CDR3 runs 13 residues. Germline V gene data show CDR1 as SEHNR and CDR2 as FQNEAQ (reference sequence). Trimming took off 4 bases at V and 4 bases at J, with 8 bases between the two ends. Sampling of blood occurred at baseline, cycle 4 day 1, and cycle 7 day 1. The sequencing used CD4+ or CD8+ T cells sorted from blood, collected in a trial of the OX40 agonist ivuxolimab. The rearrangement uses TRBV7-9 and TRBJ2-1, with a weak D call TRBD1 (6 bases). The receptor was derived from an adult with an advanced solid tumor such as melanoma, head and neck, liver or kidney cancer. The CDR3 loop is CASSSTGYNEQFF. For the CDR3, the DNA is TGTGCCAGCAGCTCGACAGGTTACAATGAGCAGTTCTTC.